This TCR beta chain was recorded in a study of cytomegalovirus exposure and HLA in healthy donors. The wider study: In an early release, HLA-typed donors contributed some 88 million unique TCR sequences. Study results and limitations: Productive status was seen about 87% or about 30% of the time for most TCR beta V segments in an earlier analysis. CMV serostatus was the sole immune exposure information available.

Notes on this clone: As yet, its antigen is unknown.

PCR employed 60 Vbeta and 13 Jbeta primers. Measured with immunoSEQ multiplex PCR; TCRdb has only the in-frame clones, and not every one. The sample consists of around 100,000 clones, roughly four fifths of them appearing once. Germline-derived CDR1 and CDR2 are SGDLS and YYNGEE. The CDR3 runs 12 residues. Trimming took 3 bases from V and 7 from J, leaving 8 bases between them. This TCR derives from a female donor in good health and CMV-seropositive. The source material was PBMCs. The rearrangement uses TRBV9 and TRBJ2-1; no clear D. The DNA for the CDR3 is TGTGCCAGCAGCGCCCGAGATAATGAGCAGTTCTTC. Its protein is CASSARDNEQFF.